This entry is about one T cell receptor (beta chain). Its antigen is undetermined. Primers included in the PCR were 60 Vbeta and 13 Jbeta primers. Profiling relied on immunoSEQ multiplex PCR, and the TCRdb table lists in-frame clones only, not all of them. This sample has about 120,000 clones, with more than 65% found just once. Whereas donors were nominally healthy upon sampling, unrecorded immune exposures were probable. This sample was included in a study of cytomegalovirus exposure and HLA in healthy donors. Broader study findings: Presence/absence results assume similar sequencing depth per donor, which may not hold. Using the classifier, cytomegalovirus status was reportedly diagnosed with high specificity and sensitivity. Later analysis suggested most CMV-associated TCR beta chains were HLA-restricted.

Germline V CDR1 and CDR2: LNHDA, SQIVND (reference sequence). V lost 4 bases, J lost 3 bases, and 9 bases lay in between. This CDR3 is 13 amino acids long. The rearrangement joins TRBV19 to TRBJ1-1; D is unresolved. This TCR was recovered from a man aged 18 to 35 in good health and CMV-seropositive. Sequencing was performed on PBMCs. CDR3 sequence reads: CASSSGRYTEAFF. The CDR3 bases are TGTGCCAGTAGTAGTGGGAGGTACACTGAAGCTTTCTTT.